This T cell receptor (beta chain) was documented in a study of Ad26.COV2.S vaccination and SARS-CoV-2 variants. V trimming: 3 bases; J trimming: 5 bases; junction bases outside the gene matches: 12. The CDR3 sequence is 17 residues long. Per the germline V gene, CDR1 is LNHDA and CDR2 is SQIVND (reference sequence). A word on this clone: Its antigen is unknown.

Study results and caveats: The TCR-based breadth and depth measures might underestimate overall T cell responses. Marked by substantial breadth, spike-specific CD8+ and CD4+ T cell responses were reportedly seen after vaccination. Higher spike-specific TCR breadth was found in vaccine recipients than in placebo recipients. For non-spike TCRs, breadth in vaccine recipients resembled that in placebo recipients.

Data came from immunoSEQ multiplex PCR; TCRdb stores just in-frame clones and leaves some out. The table lists some 190,000 clones, around 88% of them singletons. The source material was peripheral blood, sampled after recovery from COVID-19. This clonotype was sampled from a human donor who had recovered from COVID-19. The rearrangement links TRBV19 to TRBJ2-3, with 9 nucleotides matching TRBD2. The CDR3 DNA reads TGTGCCAGTAGTATGAGCGGGGGGAGGCTTGGAGGAGATACGCAGTATTTT. Its protein is CASSMSGGRLGGDTQYF.